Described below is a single TCR beta chain sequence and its context. Its target is not known. The authors reverse transcribed all of the isolated RNA, so sequencing captured expressed TCRB transcripts. Repertoires were generated with immunoSEQ multiplex PCR, while TCRdb's copy carries only in-frame clones and drops some. The sample contains 200,000 to 250,000 clones, roughly a tenth of which appear only once. These data belong to a study of beta chain features in type 1 diabetes. Study-level results: Reduced insertions and increased deletions marked VDJ junctions in type 1 diabetes patients.

This CDR3 has 16 residues. V lost 4 bases and J lost 1, with 16 bases in between. Germline CDR1 MDHEN, CDR2 SYDVKM. The material sequenced was central memory CD4+ T cells from blood. The rearrangement joins TRBV28 to TRBJ1-1; possible D gene TRBD1, 5 bases. This receptor was obtained from a man aged 18-30 years in good health. The CDR3 sequence: CASSSPPGRPNTEAFF. In DNA, the CDR3 is TGTGCCAGCAGTTCTCCGCCGGGACGGCCGAACACTGAAGCTTTCTTT.